Sequencing of this T cell receptor beta chain was carried out in a study of T cell clusters in autoimmune cytopenias. TRB was amplified by touch-down multiplex PCR, primer pools A and B combined. From the multiplex PCR reads, TCRdb lists one entry per CDR3 protein and no DNA. Its clone listing holds 10,000 to 15,000 distinct CDR3 sequences. TRB was amplified from roughly 250 ng of peripheral blood genomic DNA per sample. CDR1 and CDR2 (germline): MNHNS, SASEGT. The CDR3 spans 13 residues. This sample also belongs to another study, concerning T cell repertoires in aging, cancer and after chemotherapy.

V and J are TRBV6-1 and TRBJ1-1; TCRdb designates TRBD1, a call that cannot be tested without DNA. The sequencing input was peripheral blood. This clonotype originated in a human donor in good health. CDR3 region: CASPLTENTEAFF.